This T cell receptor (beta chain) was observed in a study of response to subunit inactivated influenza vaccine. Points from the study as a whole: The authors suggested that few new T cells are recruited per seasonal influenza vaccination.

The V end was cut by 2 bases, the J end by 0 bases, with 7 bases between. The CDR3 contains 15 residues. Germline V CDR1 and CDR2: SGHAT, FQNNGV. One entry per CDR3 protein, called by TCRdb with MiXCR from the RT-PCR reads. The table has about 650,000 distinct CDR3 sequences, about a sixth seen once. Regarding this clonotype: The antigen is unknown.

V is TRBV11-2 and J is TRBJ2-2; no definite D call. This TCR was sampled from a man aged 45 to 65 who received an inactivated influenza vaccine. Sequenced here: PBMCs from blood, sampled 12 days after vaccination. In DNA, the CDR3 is TGTGCCAGCAGCTTACGCCGTCCGAACACCGGGGAGCTGTTTTTT. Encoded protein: CASSLRRPNTGELFF. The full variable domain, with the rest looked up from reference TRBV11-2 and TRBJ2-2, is EAGVAQSPRYKIIEKRQSVAFWCNPISGHATLYWYQQILGQGPKLLIQFQNNGVVDDSQLPKDRFSAERLKGVDSTLKIQPAKLEDSAVYLCASSLRRPNTGELFFGEGSRLTVL.